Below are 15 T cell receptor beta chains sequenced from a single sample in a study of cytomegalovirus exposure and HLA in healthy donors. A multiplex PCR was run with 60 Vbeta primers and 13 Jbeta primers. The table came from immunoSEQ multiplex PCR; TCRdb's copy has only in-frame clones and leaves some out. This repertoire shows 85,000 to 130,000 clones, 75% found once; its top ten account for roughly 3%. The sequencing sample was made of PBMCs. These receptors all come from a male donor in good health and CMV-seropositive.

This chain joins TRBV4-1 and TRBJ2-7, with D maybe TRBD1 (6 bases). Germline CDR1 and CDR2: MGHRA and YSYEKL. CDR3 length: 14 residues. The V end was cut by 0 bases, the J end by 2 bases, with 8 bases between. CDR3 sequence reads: CASSQEGTTYEQYF. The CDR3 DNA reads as TGCGCCAGCAGCCAAGAAGGGACAACCTACGAGCAGTACTTC.

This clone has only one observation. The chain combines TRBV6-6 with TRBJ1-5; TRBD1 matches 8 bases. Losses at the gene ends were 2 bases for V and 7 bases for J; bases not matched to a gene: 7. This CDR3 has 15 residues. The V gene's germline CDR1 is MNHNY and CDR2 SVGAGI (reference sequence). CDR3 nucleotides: TGTGCCAGCAGTTACCCAGGGGGCGCGGGGCAGCCCCAGCATTTT. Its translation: CASSYPGGAGQPQHF.

The CDR3 DNA sequence: TGTGCCAGCAGTTTAGGGGGACAGATTGAAGGAAACACCATATATTTT. Translating gives CASSLGGQIEGNTIYF. The rearrangement uses TRBV28 and TRBJ1-3; the match to TRBD1 covers 7 bases. This CDR3 spans 16 amino acids. The trim removed 2 bases at V and 4 bases at J, leaving 8 bases unmatched. Germline lookup yields CDR1 MDHEN and CDR2 SYDVKM. The variable domain in full, completed from reference TRBV28 and TRBJ1-3, reads DVKVTQSSRYLVKRTGEKVFLECVQDMDHENMFWYRQDPGLGLRLIYFSYDVKMKEKGDIPEGYSVSREKKERFSLILESASTNQTSMYLCASSLGGQIEGNTIYFGEGSWLTVV.

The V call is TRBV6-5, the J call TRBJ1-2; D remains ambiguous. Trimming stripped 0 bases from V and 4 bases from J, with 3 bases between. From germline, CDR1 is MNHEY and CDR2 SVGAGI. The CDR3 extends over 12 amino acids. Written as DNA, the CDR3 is TGTGCCAGCAGTTACTCCTTCTATGGCTACACCTTC. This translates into CASSYSFYGYTF.

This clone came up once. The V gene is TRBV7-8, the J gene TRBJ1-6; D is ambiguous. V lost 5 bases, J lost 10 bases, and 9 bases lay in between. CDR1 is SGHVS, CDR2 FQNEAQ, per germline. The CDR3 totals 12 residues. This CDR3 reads CASSLTPSPLHF. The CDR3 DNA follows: TGTGCCAGCAGCCTTACACCCTCACCCCTCCACTTT.

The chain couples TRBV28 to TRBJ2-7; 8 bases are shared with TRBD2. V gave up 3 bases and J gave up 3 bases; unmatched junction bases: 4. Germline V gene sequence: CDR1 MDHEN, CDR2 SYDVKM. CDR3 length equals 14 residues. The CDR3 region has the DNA TGTGCCAGCAGTTTCAGCGGGAGTTACTACGAGCAGTACTTC. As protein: CASSFSGSYYEQYF. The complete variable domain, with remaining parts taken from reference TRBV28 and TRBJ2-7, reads DVKVTQSSRYLVKRTGEKVFLECVQDMDHENMFWYRQDPGLGLRLIYFSYDVKMKEKGDIPEGYSVSREKKERFSLILESASTNQTSMYLCASSFSGSYYEQYFGPGTRLTVT.

The CDR3 DNA is TGTGCCAGCAGCGGAGCGGGGCCCTCCTACAATGAGCAGTTCTTC. Translated: CASSGAGPSYNEQFF. The chain joins TRBV28 to TRBJ2-1, with 7 bases fitting TRBD2. The CDR3 runs to 15 residues. V shed 6 bases and J 0 bases; nucleotides not matched to a gene: 5. Germline values: CDR1 MDHEN, CDR2 SYDVKM.

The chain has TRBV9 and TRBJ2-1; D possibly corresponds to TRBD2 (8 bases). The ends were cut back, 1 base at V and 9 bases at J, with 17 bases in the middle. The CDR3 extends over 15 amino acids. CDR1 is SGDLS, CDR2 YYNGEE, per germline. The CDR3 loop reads CASSVLVAGQSEQFF. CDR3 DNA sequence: TGTGCCAGCAGCGTATTGGTAGCGGGACAGAGTGAGCAGTTCTTC.

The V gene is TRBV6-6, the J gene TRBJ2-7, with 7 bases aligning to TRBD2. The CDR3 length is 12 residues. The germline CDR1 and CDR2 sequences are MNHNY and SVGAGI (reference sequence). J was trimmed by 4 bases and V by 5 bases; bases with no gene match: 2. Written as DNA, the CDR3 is TGTGCCAGCAGTACCGGGGGGTACGAGCAGTACTTC. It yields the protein CASSTGGYEQYF.

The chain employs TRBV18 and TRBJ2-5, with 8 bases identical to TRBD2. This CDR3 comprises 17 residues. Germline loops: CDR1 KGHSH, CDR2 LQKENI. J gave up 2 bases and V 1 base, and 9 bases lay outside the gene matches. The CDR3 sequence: CASSPRIYSGGQETQYF. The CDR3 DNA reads TGTGCCAGCTCACCACGGATTTACAGCGGGGGACAAGAGACCCAGTACTTC.

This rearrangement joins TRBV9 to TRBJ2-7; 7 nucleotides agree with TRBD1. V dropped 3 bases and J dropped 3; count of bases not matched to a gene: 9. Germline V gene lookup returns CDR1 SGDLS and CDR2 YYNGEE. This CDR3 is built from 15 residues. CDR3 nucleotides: TGTGCCAGCAGCGCCAATGGGAACAGGGGCTACGAGCAGTACTTC. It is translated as CASSANGNRGYEQYF.

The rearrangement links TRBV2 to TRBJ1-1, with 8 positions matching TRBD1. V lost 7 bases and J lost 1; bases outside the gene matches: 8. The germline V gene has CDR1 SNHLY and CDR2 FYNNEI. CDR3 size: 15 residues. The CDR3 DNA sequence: TGTGCCAGCAAGGGAAGGACAGGGACGAACACTGAAGCTTTCTTT. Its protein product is CASKGRTGTNTEAFF.

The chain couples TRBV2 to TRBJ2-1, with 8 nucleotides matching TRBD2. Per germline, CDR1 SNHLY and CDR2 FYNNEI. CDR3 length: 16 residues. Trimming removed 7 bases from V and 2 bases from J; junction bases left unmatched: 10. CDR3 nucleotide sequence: TGTGCCAGCATTAGCAGCGGGAGTCATACCTACAATGAGCAGTTCTTC. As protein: CASISSGSHTYNEQFF.

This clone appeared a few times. DNA for the CDR3: TGTGCCAGCAGTTCAGCGGTAATTAACGAGCAGTACTTC. It encodes CASSSAVINEQYF. V gene TRBV6-5 combines with J gene TRBJ2-7; perhaps TRBD2 as D (5 bases). The CDR3 totals 13 residues. Trimming pared 4 bases from V and 5 bases from J, leaving 12 bases between. Per the germline V gene, CDR1 is MNHEY and CDR2 is SVGAGI.

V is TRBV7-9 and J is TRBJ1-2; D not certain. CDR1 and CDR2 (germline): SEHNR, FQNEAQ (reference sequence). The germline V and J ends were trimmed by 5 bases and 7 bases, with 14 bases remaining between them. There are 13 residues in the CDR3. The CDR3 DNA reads TGTGCCAGCAGCGTCCCCCCCTCACTTGGCTACACCTTC. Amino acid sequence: CASSVPPSLGYTF.